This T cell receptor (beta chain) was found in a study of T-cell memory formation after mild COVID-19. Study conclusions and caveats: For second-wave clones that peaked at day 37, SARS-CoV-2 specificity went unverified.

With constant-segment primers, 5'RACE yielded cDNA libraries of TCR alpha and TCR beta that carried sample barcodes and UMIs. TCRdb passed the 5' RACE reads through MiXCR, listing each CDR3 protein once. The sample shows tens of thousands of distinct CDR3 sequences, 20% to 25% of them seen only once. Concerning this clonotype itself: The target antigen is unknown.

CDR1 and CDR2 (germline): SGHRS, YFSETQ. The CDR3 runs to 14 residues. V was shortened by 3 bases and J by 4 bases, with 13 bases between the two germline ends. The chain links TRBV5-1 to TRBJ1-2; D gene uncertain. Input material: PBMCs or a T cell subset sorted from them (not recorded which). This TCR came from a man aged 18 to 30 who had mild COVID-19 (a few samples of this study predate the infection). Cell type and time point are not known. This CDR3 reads CASSYGGSGYGYTF. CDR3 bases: TGCGCCAGCAGCTATGGAGGGTCAGGCTATGGCTACACCTTC. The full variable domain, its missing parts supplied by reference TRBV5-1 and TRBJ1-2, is KAGVTQTPRYLIKTRGQQVTLSCSPISGHRSVSWYQQTPGQGLQFLFEYFSETQRNKGNFPGRFSGRQFSNSRSEMNVSTLELGDSALYLCASSYGGSGYGYTFGSGTRLTVV.